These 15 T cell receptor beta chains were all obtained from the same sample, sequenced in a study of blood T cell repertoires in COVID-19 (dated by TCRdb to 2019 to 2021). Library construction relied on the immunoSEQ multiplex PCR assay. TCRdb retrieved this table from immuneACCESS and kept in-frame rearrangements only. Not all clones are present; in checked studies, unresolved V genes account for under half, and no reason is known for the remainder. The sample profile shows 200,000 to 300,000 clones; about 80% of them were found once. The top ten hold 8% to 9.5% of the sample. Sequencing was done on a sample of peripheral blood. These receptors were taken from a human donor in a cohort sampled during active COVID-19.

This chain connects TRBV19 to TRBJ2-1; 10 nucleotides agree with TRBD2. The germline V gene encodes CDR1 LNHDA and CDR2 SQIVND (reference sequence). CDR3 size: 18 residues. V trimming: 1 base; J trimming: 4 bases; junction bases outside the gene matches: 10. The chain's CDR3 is CASSIGLAGVPQYNEQFF. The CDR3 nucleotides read TGTGCCAGTAGTATAGGCCTAGCGGGAGTCCCACAATACAATGAGCAGTTCTTC.

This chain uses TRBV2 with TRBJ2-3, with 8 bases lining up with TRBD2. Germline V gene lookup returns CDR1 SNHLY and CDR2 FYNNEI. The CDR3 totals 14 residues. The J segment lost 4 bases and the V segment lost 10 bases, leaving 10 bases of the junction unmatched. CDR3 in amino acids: CANSAGGGADTQYF. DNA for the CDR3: TGTGCCAACTCCGCGGGGGGTGGGGCAGATACGCAGTATTTT.

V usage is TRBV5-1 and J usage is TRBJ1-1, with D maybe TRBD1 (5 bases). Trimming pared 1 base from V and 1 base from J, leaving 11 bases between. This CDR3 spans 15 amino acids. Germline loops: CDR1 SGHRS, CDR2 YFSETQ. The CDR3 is CASSLTHGGNTEAFF. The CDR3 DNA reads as TGCGCCAGCAGCTTGACCCACGGGGGGAACACTGAAGCTTTCTTT.

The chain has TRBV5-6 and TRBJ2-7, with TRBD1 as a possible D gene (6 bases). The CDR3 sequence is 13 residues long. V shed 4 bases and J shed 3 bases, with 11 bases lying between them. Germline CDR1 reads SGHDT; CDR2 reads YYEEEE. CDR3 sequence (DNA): TGTGCCAGCAGCAGGGGACATAACTACGAGCAGTACTTC. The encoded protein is CASSRGHNYEQYF.

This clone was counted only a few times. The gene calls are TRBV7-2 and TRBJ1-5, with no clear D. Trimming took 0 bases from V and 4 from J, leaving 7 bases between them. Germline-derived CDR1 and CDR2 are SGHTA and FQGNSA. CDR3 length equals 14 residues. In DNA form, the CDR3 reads TGTGCCAGCAGCTTAGCTTACAGAAATCAGCCCCAGCATTTT. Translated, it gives CASSLAYRNQPQHF.

CDR3 amino acids: CASSFGGTGGGEQYF. CDR3 sequence (DNA): TGCGCCAGCAGCTTCGGTGGGACAGGGGGCGGCGAGCAGTACTTC. The J gene is TRBJ2-7, the V gene TRBV5-1, with 12 bases matching TRBD1. This CDR3 is built from 15 residues. V shed 2 bases, J shed 6 bases, and the junction held 6 bases outside the gene matches. CDR1 SGHRS and CDR2 YFSETQ come from the germline V gene.

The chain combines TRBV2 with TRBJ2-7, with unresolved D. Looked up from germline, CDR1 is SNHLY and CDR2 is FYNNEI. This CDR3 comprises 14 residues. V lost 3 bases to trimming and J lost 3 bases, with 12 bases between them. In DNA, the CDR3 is TGTGCCAGCAGTGAGTTCTCTCAGAACTACGAGCAGTACTTC. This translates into CASSEFSQNYEQYF.

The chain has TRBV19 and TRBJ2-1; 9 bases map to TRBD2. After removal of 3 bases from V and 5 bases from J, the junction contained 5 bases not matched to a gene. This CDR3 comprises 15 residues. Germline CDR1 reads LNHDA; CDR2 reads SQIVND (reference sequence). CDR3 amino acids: CASSIYSGGDNEQFF. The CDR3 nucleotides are TGTGCCAGTAGTATTTATAGCGGGGGAGACAATGAGCAGTTCTTC.

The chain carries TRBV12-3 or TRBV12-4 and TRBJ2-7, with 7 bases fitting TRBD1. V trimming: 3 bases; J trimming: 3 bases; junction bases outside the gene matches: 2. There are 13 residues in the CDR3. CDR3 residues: CASSLGQSYEQYF. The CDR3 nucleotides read TGTGCCAGCAGTTTGGGACAGAGCTACGAGCAGTACTTC.

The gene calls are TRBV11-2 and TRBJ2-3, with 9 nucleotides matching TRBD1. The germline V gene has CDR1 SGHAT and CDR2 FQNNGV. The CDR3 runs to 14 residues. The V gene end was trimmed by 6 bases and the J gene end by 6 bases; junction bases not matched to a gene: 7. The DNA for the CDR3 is TGTGCCAGCAGTTCCGGGACAGGGTTTGATACGCAGTATTTT. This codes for CASSSGTGFDTQYF.

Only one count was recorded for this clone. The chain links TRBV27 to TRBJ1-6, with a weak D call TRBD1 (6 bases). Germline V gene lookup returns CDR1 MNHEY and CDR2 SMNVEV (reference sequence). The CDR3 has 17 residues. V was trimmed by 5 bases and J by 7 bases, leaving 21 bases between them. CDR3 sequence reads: CASSVGWGPVQNSPLHF. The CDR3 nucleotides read TGTGCCAGCAGTGTTGGATGGGGGCCGGTTCAAAATTCACCCCTCCACTTT.

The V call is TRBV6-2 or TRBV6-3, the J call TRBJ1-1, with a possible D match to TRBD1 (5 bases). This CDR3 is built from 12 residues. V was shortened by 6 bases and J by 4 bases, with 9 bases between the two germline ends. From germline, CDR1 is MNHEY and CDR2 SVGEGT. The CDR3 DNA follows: TGTGCCAGCAGCCTCCAGGGCACTGAAGCTTTCTTT. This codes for CASSLQGTEAFF.

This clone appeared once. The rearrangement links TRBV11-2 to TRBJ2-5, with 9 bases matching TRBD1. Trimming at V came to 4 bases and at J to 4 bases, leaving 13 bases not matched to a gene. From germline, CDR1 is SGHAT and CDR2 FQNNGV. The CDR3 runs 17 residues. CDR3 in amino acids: CASSYRGRWENRETQYF. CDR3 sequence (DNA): TGTGCCAGCAGCTACAGGGGGCGCTGGGAAAATCGAGAGACCCAGTACTTC. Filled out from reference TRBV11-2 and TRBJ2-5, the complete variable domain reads EAGVAQSPRYKIIEKRQSVAFWCNPISGHATLYWYQQILGQGPKLLIQFQNNGVVDDSQLPKDRFSAERLKGVDSTLKIQPAKLEDSAVYLCASSYRGRWENRETQYFGPGTRLLVL.

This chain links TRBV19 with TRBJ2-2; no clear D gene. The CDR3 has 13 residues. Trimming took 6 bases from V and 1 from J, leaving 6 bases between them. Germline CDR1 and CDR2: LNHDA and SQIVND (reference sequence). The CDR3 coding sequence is TGTGCCAGTAGGTCCGGGAACACCGGGGAGCTGTTTTTT. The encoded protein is CASRSGNTGELFF.

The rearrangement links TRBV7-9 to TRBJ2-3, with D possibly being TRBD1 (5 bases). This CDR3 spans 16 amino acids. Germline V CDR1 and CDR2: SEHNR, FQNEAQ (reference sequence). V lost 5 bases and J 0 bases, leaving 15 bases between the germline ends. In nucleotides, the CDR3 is TGTGCCAGCAGCCCCCTGGCAAGGGGTAGCACAGATACGCAGTATTTT. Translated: CASSPLARGSTDTQYF.